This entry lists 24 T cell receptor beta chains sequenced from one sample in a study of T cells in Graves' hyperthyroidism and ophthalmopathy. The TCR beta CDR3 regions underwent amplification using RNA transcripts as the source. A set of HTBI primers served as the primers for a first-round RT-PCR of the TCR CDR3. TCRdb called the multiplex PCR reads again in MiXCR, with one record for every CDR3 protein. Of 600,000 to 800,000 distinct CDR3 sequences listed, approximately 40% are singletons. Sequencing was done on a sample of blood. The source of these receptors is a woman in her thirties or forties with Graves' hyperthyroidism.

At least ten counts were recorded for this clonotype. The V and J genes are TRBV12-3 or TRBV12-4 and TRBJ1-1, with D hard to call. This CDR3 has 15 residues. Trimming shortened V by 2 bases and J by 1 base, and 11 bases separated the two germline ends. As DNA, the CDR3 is TGTGCCAGCAGTTTATTTCAGGAAAGGAACACTGAAGCTTTCTTT. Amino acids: CASSLFQERNTEAFF.

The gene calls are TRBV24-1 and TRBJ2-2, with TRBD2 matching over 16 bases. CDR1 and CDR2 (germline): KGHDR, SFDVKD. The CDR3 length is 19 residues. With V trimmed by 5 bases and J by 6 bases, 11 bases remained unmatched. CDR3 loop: CATSGRGLAGGRLSGELFF. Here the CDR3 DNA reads TGTGCCACCAGTGGCCGGGGACTAGCGGGGGGGCGGCTCTCCGGGGAGCTGTTTTTT.

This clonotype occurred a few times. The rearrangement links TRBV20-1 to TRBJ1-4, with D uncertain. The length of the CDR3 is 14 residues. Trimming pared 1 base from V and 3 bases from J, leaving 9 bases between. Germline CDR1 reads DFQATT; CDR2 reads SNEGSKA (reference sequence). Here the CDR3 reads CSARGTEPNEKLFF. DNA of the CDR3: TGCAGTGCTAGAGGGACGGAACCTAATGAAAAACTGTTTTTT.

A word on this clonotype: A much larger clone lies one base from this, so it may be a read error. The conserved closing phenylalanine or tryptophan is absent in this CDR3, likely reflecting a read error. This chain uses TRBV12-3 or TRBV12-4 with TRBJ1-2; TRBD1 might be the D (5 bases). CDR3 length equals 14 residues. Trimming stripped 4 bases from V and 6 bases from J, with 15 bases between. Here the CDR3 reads CASSSPGRLDGYTL. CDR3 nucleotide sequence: TGTGCCAGCAGTTCGCCGGGACGGCTAGATGGCTACACCCTC.

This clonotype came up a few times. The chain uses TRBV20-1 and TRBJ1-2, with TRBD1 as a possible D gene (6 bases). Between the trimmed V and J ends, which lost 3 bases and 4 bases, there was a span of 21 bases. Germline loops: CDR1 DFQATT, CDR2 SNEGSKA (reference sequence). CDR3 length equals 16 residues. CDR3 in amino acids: CSASAESGPGAYGYTF. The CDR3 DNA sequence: TGCAGTGCTAGCGCCGAGTCGGGACCGGGGGCCTATGGCTACACCTTC.

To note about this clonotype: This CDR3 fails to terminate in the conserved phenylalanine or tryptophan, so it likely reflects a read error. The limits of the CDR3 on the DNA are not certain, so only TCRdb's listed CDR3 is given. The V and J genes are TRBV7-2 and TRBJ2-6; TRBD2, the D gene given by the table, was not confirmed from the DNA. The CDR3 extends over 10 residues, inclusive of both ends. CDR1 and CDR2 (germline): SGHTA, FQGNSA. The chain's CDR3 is CASSRRFVAS.

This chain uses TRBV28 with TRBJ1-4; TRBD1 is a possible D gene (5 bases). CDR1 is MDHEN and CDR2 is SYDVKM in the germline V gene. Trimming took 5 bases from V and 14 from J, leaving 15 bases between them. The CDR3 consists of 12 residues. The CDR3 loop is CASSEPGEELFF. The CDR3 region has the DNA TGTGCCAGCAGTGAACCGGGGGAAGAGCTGTTTTTT.

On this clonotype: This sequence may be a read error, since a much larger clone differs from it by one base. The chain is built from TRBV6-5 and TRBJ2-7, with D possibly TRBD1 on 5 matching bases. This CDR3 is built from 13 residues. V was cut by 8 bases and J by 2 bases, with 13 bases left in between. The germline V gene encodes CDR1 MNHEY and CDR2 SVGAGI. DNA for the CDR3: TGTGCCAGCCGAGACAGTGTTCCCTACGAGCAGTACTTC. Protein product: CASRDSVPYEQYF.

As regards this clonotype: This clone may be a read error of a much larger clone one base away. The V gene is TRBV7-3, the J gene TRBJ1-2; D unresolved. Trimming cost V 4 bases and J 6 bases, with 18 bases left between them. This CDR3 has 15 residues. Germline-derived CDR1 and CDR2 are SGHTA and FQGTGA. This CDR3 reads CASSSVVPRGDGYTF. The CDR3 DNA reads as TGTGCCAGCAGCTCCGTGGTCCCGCGTGGGGATGGCTACACCTTC.

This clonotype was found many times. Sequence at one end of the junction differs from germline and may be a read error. CDR3 in amino acids: CASSSGPGSGNTIYF. CDR3 DNA sequence: TGTGCTAGCAGCTCCGGCCCGGGCTCCGGAAACACCATATATTTT. The chain employs TRBV7-7 and TRBJ1-3, with D hard to call. The germline gives CDR1 SSHAT, CDR2 FNYEAQ (reference sequence). This CDR3 region has 15 residues.

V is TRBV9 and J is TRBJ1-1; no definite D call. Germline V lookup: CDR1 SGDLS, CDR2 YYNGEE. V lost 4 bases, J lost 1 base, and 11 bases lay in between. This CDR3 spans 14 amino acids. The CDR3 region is CASSSVPENTEAFF. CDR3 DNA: TGTGCCAGCAGCTCGGTACCCGAGAACACTGAAGCTTTCTTT.

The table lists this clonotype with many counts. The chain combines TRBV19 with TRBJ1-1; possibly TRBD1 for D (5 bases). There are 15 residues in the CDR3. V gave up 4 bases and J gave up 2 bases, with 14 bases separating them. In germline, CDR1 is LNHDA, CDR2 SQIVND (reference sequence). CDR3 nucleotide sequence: TGTGCCAGTAGTACCTCCGGGACCCCCAACACTGAAGCTTTCTTT. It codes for CASSTSGTPNTEAFF.

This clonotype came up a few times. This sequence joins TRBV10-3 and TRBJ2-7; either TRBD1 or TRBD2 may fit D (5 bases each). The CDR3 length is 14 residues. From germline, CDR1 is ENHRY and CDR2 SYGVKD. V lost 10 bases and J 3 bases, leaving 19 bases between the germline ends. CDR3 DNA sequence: TGTGCCACGAAGGGCGGGCAGGGCGGCTACGAGCAGTACTTC. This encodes CATKGGQGGYEQYF.

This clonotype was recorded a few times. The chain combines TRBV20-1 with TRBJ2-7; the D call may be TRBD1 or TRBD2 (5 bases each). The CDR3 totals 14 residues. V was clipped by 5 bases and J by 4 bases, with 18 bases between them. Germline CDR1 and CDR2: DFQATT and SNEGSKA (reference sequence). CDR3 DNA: TGCAGTGCTGCCTGGGACCGGGTATCGTACGAGCAGTACTTC. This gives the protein CSAAWDRVSYEQYF.

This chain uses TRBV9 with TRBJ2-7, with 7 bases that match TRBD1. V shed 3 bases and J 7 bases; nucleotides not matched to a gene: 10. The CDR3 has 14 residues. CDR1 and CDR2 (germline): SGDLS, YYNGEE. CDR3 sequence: CASSARDSYNEQYF. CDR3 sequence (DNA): TGTGCCAGCAGCGCCCGGGACAGTTACAATGAGCAGTACTTC.

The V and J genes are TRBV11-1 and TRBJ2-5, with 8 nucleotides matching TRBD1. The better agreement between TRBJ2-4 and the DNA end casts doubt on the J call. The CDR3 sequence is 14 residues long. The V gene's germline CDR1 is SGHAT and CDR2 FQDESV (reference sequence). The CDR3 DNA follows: TGTGCCAGCAGCCCGACAGGGGAGGAAGACATTCAGTACTTC. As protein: CASSPTGEEDIQYF.

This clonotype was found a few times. The CDR3 DNA reads TGTGCCAGCAGCTTAGGGTCGCAGGGGGGCGGACAGCCCCAGCATTTT. It specifies CASSLGSQGGGQPQHF. This chain joins TRBV7-2 and TRBJ1-5; TRBD1 agrees at 7 bases. This CDR3 contains 16 residues. The germline V gene encodes CDR1 SGHTA and CDR2 FQGNSA. The ends lost 1 base at V and 7 bases at J; junction bases unmatched: 10.

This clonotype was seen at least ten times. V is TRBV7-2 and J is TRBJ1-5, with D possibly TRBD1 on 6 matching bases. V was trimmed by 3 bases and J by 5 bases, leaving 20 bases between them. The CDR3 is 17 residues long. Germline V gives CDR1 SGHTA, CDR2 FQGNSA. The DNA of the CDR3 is TGTGCCAGCAGCTTCCATCCAGGGGAACCTCCCTATCAGCCCCAGCATTTT. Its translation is CASSFHPGEPPYQPQHF.

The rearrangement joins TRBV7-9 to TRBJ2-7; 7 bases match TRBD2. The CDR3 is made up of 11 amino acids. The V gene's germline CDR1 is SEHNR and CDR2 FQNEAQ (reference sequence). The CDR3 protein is CVGSLRGEQYF. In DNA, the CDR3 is TGTGTCGGCAGCTTGCGGGGGGAGCAGTACTTC.

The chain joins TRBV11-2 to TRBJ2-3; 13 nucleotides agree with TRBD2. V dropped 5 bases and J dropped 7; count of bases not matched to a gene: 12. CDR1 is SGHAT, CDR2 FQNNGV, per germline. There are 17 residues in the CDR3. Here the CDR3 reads CASSTGTSGTVWNTQYF. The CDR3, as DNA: TGTGCCAGCAGCACGGGGACTAGCGGGACAGTTTGGAATACGCAGTATTTT.

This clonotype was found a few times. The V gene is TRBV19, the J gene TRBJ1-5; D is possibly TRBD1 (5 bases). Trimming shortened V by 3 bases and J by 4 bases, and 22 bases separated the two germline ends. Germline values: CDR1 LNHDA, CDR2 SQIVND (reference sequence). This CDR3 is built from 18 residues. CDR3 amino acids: CASSMYRWGTAANQPQHF. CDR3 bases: TGTGCCAGTAGTATGTATCGATGGGGGACTGCCGCTAATCAGCCCCAGCATTTT.

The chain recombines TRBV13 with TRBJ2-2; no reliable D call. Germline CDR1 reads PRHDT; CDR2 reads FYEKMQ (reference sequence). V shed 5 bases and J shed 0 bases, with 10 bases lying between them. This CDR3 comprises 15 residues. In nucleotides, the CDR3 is TGTGCCAGCAGCCCGGATACCGCGAACACCGGGGAGCTGTTTTTT. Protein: CASSPDTANTGELFF.

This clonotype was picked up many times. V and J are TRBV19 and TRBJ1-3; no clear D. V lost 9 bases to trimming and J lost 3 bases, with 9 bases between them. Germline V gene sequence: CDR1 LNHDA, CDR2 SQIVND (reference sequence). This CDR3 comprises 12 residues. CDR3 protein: CASYDHGNTIYF. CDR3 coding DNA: TGTGCCAGCTACGACCATGGAAACACCATATATTTT.

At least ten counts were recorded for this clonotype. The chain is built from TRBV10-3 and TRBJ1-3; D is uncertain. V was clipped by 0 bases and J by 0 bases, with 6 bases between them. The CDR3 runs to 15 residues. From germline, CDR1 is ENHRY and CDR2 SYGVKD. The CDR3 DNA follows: TGTGCCATCAGTGAGTCGGGCCGCTCTGGAAACACCATATATTTT. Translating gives CAISESGRSGNTIYF.